The 18 T cell receptor beta chains below were found in one sample sequenced in a study of T cells after yellow fever vaccination. TCRdb reanalysed the 5' RACE reads using MiXCR and keeps one entry per CDR3 protein. The data contain tens of thousands of distinct CDR3 sequences, around 7% of them singletons. The sample here was CD8+ T cells sorted from PBMCs, taken more than 8 days after the first yellow fever vaccination. These receptors were taken from a man aged 18 to 29 who received the YFV17D yellow fever vaccine.

The V call is TRBV29-1, the J call TRBJ2-5; D possibly corresponds to TRBD2 (7 bases). The CDR3 has 14 amino acids. V lost 4 bases and J lost 4, with 16 bases in between. Germline values: CDR1 SQVTM, CDR2 ANQGSEA. Here the CDR3 DNA reads TGCAGCGTTGTCTTTTTGGGGGGGCGAGAGACCCAGTACTTC. Translated: CSVVFLGGRETQYF.

This clonotype has a count of ten or more. This sequence joins TRBV6-2 or TRBV6-3 and TRBJ2-2; no reliable D call. V gave up 5 bases and J gave up 5 bases, with 15 bases separating them. CDR1 is MNHEY, CDR2 SVGEGT, per germline. The CDR3 is 15 residues long. The CDR3 DNA reads TGTGCCAGCAGTCGGCCGGGTCTCAGAACCGGGGAGCTGTTTTTT. This translates into CASSRPGLRTGELFF.

This clonotype was seen a handful of times. The chain links TRBV7-9 to TRBJ2-1; D remains ambiguous. V shed 1 base and J shed 2 bases, with 6 bases lying between them. This CDR3 has 14 residues. Germline CDR1 reads SEHNR; CDR2 reads FQNEAQ (reference sequence). In DNA, the CDR3 is TGTGCCAGCAGCTTAGGCTCAACCTACAATGAGCAGTTCTTC. It specifies CASSLGSTYNEQFF.

This clonotype was observed many times. The chain recombines TRBV5-1 with TRBJ2-1; D possibly corresponds to TRBD1 (6 bases). Germline lookup yields CDR1 SGHRS and CDR2 YFSETQ. Trimming took off 2 bases at V and 7 bases at J, with 13 bases between the two ends. The CDR3 has 14 amino acids. The CDR3 region is CASSFRGFGNEQFF. For the CDR3, the DNA is TGCGCCAGCAGCTTCAGGGGTTTCGGGAATGAGCAGTTCTTC.

This clonotype was counted ten times or more. The chain couples TRBV6-5 to TRBJ1-6, with D unresolved. The CDR3 is made up of 13 amino acids. The V and J ends lost 5 bases and 9 bases respectively, with 11 bases between them. CDR1 is MNHEY and CDR2 is SVGAGI in the germline V gene. CDR3 sequence (DNA): TGTGCCAGCAGTACCGGAGGGTTTTCACCCCTCCACTTT. As protein: CASSTGGFSPLHF.

This clonotype showed up many times. The chain has TRBV29-1 and TRBJ2-5; TRBD2 matches at 14 bases. The CDR3 covers 16 residues. Germline V gene data show CDR1 as SQVTM and CDR2 as ANQGSEA. V lost 1 base, J lost 1 base, and 2 bases stayed unmatched. CDR3 region: CSVEGTSGGIQETQYF. Here the CDR3 DNA reads TGCAGCGTTGAAGGGACTAGCGGGGGGATCCAAGAGACCCAGTACTTC.

This clonotype was counted at least ten times. The gene calls are TRBV7-9 and TRBJ1-2, with D maybe TRBD1 (6 bases). The CDR3 runs to 14 residues. Germline V lookup: CDR1 SEHNR, CDR2 FQNEAQ (reference sequence). V was clipped by 3 bases and J by 4 bases, with 12 bases between them. CDR3: CASSLGALSYGYTF. The CDR3 DNA reads TGTGCCAGCAGCTTGGGGGCGCTTTCCTATGGCTACACCTTC.

This clonotype turned up a few times. This chain joins TRBV3-1 and TRBJ2-3, with D possibly being TRBD2 (7 bases). The V gene's germline CDR1 is LGHDT and CDR2 YNNKEL (reference sequence). The germline V and J ends were trimmed by 3 bases and 0 bases, with 13 bases remaining between them. The CDR3 contains 16 residues. The DNA for the CDR3 is TGTGCCAGCAGCCAGCAGGGGAGGGGAAGCACAGATACGCAGTATTTT. Residues: CASSQQGRGSTDTQYF.

In its sample, this clonotype was seen many times. This chain joins TRBV7-6 and TRBJ1-1; the D is unclear. The CDR3 is 13 residues long. Germline V gene sequence: CDR1 SGHVS, CDR2 FNYEAQ. Trimming stripped 7 bases from V and 2 bases from J, with 11 bases between. CDR3 in amino acids: CASTLTINTEAFF. The DNA for the CDR3 is TGTGCCAGCACTCTAACCATAAACACTGAAGCTTTCTTT.

This clonotype was seen repeatedly, ten times or more. The CDR3 DNA sequence: TGTGCCAGCAGTCCTACAGAGACTAACTATGGCTACACCTTC. It encodes CASSPTETNYGYTF. The chain joins TRBV27 to TRBJ1-2; D gene unclear. The CDR3 consists of 14 residues. V was trimmed by 5 bases and J by 0 bases, leaving 10 bases between them. Germline-derived CDR1 and CDR2 are MNHEY and SMNVEV (reference sequence).

This clonotype was detected ten times or more. The chain employs TRBV4-1 and TRBJ2-3, with 11 positions matching TRBD2. This CDR3 spans 18 amino acids. The V segment lost 1 base and the J segment 2 bases; nucleotides outside the gene matches: 8. CDR1 and CDR2 (germline): MGHRA, YSYEKL. The CDR3 reads CASSQVLASGGTTDTQYF. Here the CDR3 DNA reads TGCGCCAGCAGCCAAGTGTTGGCTAGCGGGGGGACCACAGATACGCAGTATTTT.

By share of the sample, this clonotype is medium-sized. The V call is TRBV20-1, the J call TRBJ2-5; TRBD2 aligns across 10 bases. V shed 6 bases, J shed 0 bases, and the junction held 4 bases outside the gene matches. Germline CDR1 and CDR2: DFQATT and SNEGSKA (reference sequence). The CDR3 has 14 residues. The CDR3 region has the DNA TGCAGTGCAACAGGACTAGCGGACCAAGAGACCCAGTACTTC. Protein product: CSATGLADQETQYF.

The chain is built from TRBV7-2 and TRBJ2-7, with D tentatively TRBD1 (5 bases). CDR1 and CDR2 (germline): SGHTA, FQGNSA. There are 14 residues in the CDR3. With 6 bases removed from V and 3 bases from J, the gap between germline ends came to 15 bases. The CDR3 protein is CASRPPMGLYEQYF. CDR3 nucleotide sequence: TGTGCCAGCAGACCGCCTATGGGGCTCTACGAGCAGTACTTC. Drawing the rest from reference TRBV7-2 and TRBJ2-7, the complete variable domain is GAGVSQSPSNKVTEKGKDVELRCDPISGHTALYWYRQSLGQGLEFLIYFQGNSAPDKSGLPSDRFSAERTGGSVSTLTIQRTQQEDSAVYLCASRPPMGLYEQYFGPGTRLTVT.

This clonotype has at least ten counts. The chain uses TRBV11-2 and TRBJ2-3; D is ambiguous. Germline assignment: CDR1 SGHAT and CDR2 FQNNGV. CDR3 length: 12 residues. Trimming cost V 1 base and J 4 bases, with 3 bases left between them. In DNA, the CDR3 is TGTGCCAGCAGCTTAGTAGCAGATACGCAGTATTTT. Its translation: CASSLVADTQYF.

This clonotype came up many times. CDR3 in amino acids: CASSHVLSDTQYF. As DNA, the CDR3 is TGCGCCAGCAGCCACGTCCTATCAGATACGCAGTATTTT. This chain links TRBV4-1 with TRBJ2-3; D is unresolved. The CDR3 covers 13 residues. Germline V gene data show CDR1 as MGHRA and CDR2 as YSYEKL. V was shortened by 3 bases and J by 4 bases, with 8 bases between the two germline ends.

V is TRBV6-1 and J is TRBJ2-6; D is unresolved. The CDR3 is 15 residues long. The V gene lost 1 base and the J gene lost 4 bases, with 8 bases spanning the gap. Germline CDR1 MNHNS, CDR2 SASEGT. CDR3 amino acids: CASSEGLGGANVLTF. DNA for the CDR3: TGTGCCAGCAGTGAAGGGCTGGGGGGGGCCAACGTCCTGACTTTC.

This clonotype appeared many times. Written as DNA, the CDR3 is TGTGCCAGCAGCTTAGCGTCAGGGGGGTCCTACAATGAGCAGTTCTTC. Translation: CASSLASGGSYNEQFF. This rearrangement joins TRBV11-1 to TRBJ2-1; tentatively, D is TRBD1 (7 bases). The V gene's germline CDR1 is SGHAT and CDR2 FQDESV (reference sequence). The V end was cut by 0 bases, the J end by 1 base, with 10 bases between. The CDR3 covers 16 residues.

A few counts support this clonotype. This chain uses TRBV4-3 with TRBJ1-3, with 7 bases that match TRBD1. Germline CDR1 reads LGHNA; CDR2 reads YSLEER. The CDR3 extends over 17 amino acids. Germline trimming cut 1 base from V and 0 bases from J; bases unmatched to any gene: 6. CDR3 in DNA: TGCGCCAGCAGCCAAGGGACAGGACCCAGCTCTGGAAACACCATATATTTT. It is translated as CASSQGTGPSSGNTIYF.